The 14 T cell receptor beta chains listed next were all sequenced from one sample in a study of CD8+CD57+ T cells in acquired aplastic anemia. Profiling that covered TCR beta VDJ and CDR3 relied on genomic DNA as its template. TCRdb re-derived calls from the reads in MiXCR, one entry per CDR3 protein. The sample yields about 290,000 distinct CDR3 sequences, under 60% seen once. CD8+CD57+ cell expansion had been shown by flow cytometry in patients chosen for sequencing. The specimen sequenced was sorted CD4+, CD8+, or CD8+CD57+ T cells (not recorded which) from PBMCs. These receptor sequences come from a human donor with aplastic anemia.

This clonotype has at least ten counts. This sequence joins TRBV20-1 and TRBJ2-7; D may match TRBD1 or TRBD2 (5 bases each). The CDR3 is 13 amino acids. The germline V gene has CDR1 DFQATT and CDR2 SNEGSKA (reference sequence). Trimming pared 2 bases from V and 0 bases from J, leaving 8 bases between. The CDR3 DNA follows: TGCAGTGCTAGACCCGGGACCTCCTACGAGCAGTACTTC. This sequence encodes CSARPGTSYEQYF.

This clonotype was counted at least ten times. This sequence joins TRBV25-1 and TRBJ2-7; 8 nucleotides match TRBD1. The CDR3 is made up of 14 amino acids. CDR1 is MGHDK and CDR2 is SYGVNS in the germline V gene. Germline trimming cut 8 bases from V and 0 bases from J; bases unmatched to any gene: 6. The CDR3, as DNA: TGTGCCAGCGGGACAGGCCGTCCCTCCTACGAGCAGTACTTC. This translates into CASGTGRPSYEQYF.

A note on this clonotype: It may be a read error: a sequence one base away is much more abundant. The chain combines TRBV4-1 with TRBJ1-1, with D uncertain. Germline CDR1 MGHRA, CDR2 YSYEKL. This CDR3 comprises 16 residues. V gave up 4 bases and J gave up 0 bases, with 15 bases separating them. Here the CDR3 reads CASSPASTVMNTEAFF. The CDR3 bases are TGCGCCAGCAGCCCCGCCTCGACGGTTATGAACACTGAAGCTTTCTTT.

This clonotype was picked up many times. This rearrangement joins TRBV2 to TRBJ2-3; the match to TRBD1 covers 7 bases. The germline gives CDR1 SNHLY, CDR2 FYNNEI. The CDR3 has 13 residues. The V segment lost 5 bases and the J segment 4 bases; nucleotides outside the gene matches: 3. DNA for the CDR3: TGTGCCAGCAGTTATACAGGGGCAGATACGCAGTATTTT. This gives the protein CASSYTGADTQYF.

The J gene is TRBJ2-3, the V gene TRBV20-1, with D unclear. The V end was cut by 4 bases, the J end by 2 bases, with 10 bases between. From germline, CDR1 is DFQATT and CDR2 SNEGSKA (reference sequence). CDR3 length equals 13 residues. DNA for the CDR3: TGCAGTGCTATCATGAAGAACACAGATACGCAGTATTTT. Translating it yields CSAIMKNTDTQYF.

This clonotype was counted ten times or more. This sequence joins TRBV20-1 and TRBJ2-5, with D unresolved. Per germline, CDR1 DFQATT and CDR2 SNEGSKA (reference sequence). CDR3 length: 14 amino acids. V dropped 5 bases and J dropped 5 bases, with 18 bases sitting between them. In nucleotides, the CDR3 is TGCAGTGCTGCCAGACCCCTATTAGGGGAGACCCAGTACTTC. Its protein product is CSAARPLLGETQYF.

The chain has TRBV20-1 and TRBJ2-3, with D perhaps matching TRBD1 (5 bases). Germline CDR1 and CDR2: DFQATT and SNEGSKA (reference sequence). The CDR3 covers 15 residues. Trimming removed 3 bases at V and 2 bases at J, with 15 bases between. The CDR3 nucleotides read TGCAGTGCTAGCCCATCCCTGGGGCTCACAGATACGCAGTATTTT. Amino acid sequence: CSASPSLGLTDTQYF.

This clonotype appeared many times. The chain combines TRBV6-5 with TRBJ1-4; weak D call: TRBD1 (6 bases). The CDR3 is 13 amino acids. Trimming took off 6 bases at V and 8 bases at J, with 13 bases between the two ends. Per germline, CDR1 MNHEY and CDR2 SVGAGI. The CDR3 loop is CASRVGGREKLFF. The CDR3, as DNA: TGTGCCAGCAGGGTGGGGGGCAGGGAAAAACTGTTTTTT.

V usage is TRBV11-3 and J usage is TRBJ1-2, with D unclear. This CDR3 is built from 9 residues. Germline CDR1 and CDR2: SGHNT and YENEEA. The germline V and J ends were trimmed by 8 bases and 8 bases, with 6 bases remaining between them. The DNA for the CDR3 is TGTGCCAGCGGGGTAGGCTACACCTTC. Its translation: CASGVGYTF.

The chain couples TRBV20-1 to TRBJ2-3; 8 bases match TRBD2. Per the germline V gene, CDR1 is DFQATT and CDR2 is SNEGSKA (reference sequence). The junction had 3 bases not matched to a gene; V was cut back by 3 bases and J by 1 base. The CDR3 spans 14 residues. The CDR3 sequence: CSASRGGRTDTQYF. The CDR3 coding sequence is TGCAGTGCTAGTCGGGGGGGACGCACAGATACGCAGTATTTT.

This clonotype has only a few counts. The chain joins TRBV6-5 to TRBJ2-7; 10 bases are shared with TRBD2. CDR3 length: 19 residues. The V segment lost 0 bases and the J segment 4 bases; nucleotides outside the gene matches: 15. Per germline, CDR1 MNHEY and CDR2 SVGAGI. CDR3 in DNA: TGTGCCAGCAGTTACTCCATCCAAGCGGGGGGGCCCCCTGGGTACGAGCAGTACTTC. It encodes CASSYSIQAGGPPGYEQYF.

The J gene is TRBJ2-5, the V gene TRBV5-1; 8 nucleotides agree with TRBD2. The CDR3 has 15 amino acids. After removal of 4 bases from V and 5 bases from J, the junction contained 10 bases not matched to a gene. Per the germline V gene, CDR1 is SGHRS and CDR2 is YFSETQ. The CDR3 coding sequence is TGCGCCAGCAGCCACGATCCGGGGGGGGGTGAGACCCAGTACTTC. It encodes CASSHDPGGGETQYF.

CDR3 bases: TGTGCCACCAGCAGAGGACAATCCGTTAGCAATCAGCCCCAGCATTTT. This sequence encodes CATSRGQSVSNQPQHF. The chain uses TRBV15 and TRBJ1-5; no clear D gene. Deletions cut 1 base from V and 0 bases from J, with 10 bases between. This CDR3 has 16 residues. CDR1 LNHNV and CDR2 YYDKDF come from the germline V gene (reference sequence). Supplemented by reference TRBV15 and TRBJ1-5, the full variable domain reads DAMVIQNPRYQVTQFGKPVTLSCSQTLNHNVMYWYQQKSSQAPKLLFHYYDKDFNNEADTPDNFQSRRPNTSFCFLDIRSPGLGDTAMYLCATSRGQSVSNQPQHFGDGTRLSIL.

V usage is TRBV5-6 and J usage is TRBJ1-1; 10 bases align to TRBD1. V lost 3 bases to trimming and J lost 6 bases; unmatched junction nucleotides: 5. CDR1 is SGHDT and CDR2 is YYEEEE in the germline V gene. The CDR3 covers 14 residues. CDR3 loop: CASSSGTGVPEAFF. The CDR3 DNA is TGTGCCAGCAGCTCCGGGACAGGGGTACCTGAAGCTTTCTTT.